The T cell receptor (beta chain) described here comes from a study of cytomegalovirus exposure and HLA in healthy donors. Study summary: The same platform used for the 666 first-cohort repertoires was also used for the approximately 120 validation repertoires, as a later analysis reported.

Trimming stripped 4 bases from V and 6 bases from J, with 7 bases between. The CDR3 is 13 amino acids. The germline gives CDR1 WNHNN, CDR2 SYGVQD (reference sequence). Broader study findings: Reports showed the classifier diagnosing cytomegalovirus status with high specificity and sensitivity. The finding came from a later analysis; first-cohort TCR clusters tended to co-occur in the 130 or so validation repertoires.

TCRdb's copy holds only in-frame clones and misses some; the assay was immunoSEQ multiplex PCR. The profile shows some 290,000 clones, 88% of them singletons. Concerning this clone itself: As yet, its antigen is unknown.

The sample taken for sequencing was PBMCs. The source is a young man in good health and CMV-seronegative. V gene TRBV10-1 combines with J gene TRBJ1-6, with unresolved D. The CDR3 nucleotides are TGCGCCAGCAGTGGTGGAGTTAATTCACCCCTCCACTTT. It translates to CASSGGVNSPLHF.